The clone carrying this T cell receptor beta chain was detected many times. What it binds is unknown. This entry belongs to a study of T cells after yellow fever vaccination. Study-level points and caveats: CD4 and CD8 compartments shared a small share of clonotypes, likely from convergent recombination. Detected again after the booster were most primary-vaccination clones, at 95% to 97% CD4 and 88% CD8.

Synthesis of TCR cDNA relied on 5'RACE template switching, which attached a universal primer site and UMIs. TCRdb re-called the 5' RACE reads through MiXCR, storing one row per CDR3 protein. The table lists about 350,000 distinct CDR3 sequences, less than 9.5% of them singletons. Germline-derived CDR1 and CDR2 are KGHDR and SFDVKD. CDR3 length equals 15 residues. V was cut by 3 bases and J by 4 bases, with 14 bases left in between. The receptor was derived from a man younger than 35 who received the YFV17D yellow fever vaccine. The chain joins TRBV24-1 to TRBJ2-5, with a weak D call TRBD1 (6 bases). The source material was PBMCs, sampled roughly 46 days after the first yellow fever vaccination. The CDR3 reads CATSDTTGLRETQYF. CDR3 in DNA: TGTGCCACCAGTGATACCACAGGGCTGCGAGAGACCCAGTACTTC.